This is a list of T cell receptor beta chains from one sample in a study of chemoradiotherapy in HPV16-positive cancers. Assay used: immunoSEQ multiplex PCR; TCRdb lists only in-frame clones, some missing. This sample carries more than 9,000 clones, nearly 90% of them seen once, and the ten largest clones take 2.5% to 3%. The sample was collected from a patient who underwent chemoradiotherapy. The receptors originated from a human donor with HPV-associated anogenital cancer. The conserved cysteine and the conserved F or W are not part of the CDR3 here. Not every row has a clone size; where given, it reads once, few, many or a size class.

abundance: NA; v_gene: TRBV5-1; j_gene: TRBJ1-1; CDR3aa: ASSLAPAGEAF
abundance: NA; v_gene: TRBV11-2; j_gene: TRBJ1-1; CDR3aa: ASSLDTVVTEAF
abundance: once; v_gene: TRBV13; j_gene: TRBJ2-3; CDR3aa: ASSSPTGGGVDTQY
abundance: NA; v_gene: TRBV5-1; j_gene: TRBJ2-2; CDR3aa: ASKPPNSLAGDTGELF
abundance: NA; v_gene: TRBV4-1; j_gene: TRBJ2-1; CDR3aa: ASSQESSGGIYNEQF
abundance: NA; v_gene: TRBV14; j_gene: TRBJ2-5; CDR3aa: ASSLIQGVGETQY
abundance: NA; v_gene: TRBV7-9; j_gene: TRBJ2-5; CDR3aa: ASSRQGVETQY
abundance: NA; v_gene: TRBV5-4; j_gene: TRBJ2-3; CDR3aa: ASSFTSGRARDTQY
abundance: NA; v_gene: TRBV7-7; j_gene: TRBJ2-2; CDR3aa: ASSLVSDVGGELF
abundance: NA; v_gene: TRBV5-1; j_gene: TRBJ2-3; CDR3aa: ASSFGLAGPDTQY
abundance: NA; v_gene: TRBV18; j_gene: TRBJ1-5; CDR3aa: ASSPAGGQPQH
abundance: few; v_gene: TRBV25-1; j_gene: TRBJ2-5; CDR3aa: ASSESARGLVETQY
abundance: NA; v_gene: TRBV11-3; j_gene: TRBJ1-3; CDR3aa: ASSLRSGASGNTIY
abundance: NA; v_gene: TRBV2; j_gene: TRBJ2-7; CDR3aa: ASSVRYEQY
abundance: NA; v_gene: TRBV5-1; j_gene: TRBJ1-5; CDR3aa: ASSLGSGGSNQPQH
abundance: NA; v_gene: TRBV27; j_gene: TRBJ1-2; CDR3aa: ASSFNPRRGYYGYT
abundance: NA; v_gene: TRBV25-1; j_gene: TRBJ1-4; CDR3aa: ASSLGAANEKLF
abundance: NA; v_gene: TRBV9; j_gene: TRBJ2-2; CDR3aa: ASSVGIGGYGELF
abundance: NA; v_gene: TRBV29-1; j_gene: TRBJ2-7; CDR3aa: SVVSGPSYEQY
abundance: NA; v_gene: TRBV14; j_gene: TRBJ1-1; CDR3aa: ASSQELDGEAF
abundance: NA; v_gene: TRBV5-5; j_gene: TRBJ1-5; CDR3aa: ASSLFPTETGSNQPQH
abundance: large; v_gene: TRBV25-1; j_gene: TRBJ2-1; CDR3aa: ASISQGGTDPYNEQF
abundance: NA; v_gene: TRBV5-1; j_gene: TRBJ2-3; CDR3aa: ASSLAPRDTQY
abundance: NA; v_gene: TRBV19; j_gene: TRBJ2-7; CDR3aa: ASSLYPGLDYEQY
abundance: NA; v_gene: TRBV7-9; j_gene: TRBJ2-1; CDR3aa: ASSLVREGRYNEQF
abundance: once; v_gene: TRBV5-1; j_gene: TRBJ2-3; CDR3aa: ASSREGARADTQY
abundance: NA; v_gene: TRBV5-6; j_gene: TRBJ2-7; CDR3aa: ASSPGTRDEQY
abundance: few; v_gene: TRBV10-2; j_gene: TRBJ1-2; CDR3aa: ASSLLADPNYGYT
abundance: NA; v_gene: TRBV4-1; j_gene: TRBJ2-7; CDR3aa: ASSQITGNEQY
abundance: NA; v_gene: TRBV20-1; j_gene: TRBJ1-5; CDR3aa: SVRQPQH
abundance: once; v_gene: TRBV9; j_gene: TRBJ2-7; CDR3aa: ASSVAAKPNGIEQY
abundance: NA; v_gene: TRBV29-1; j_gene: TRBJ1-2; CDR3aa: SVDGTGGNYGYT
abundance: NA; v_gene: TRBV7-9; j_gene: TRBJ2-4; CDR3aa: ASSSRSDIQY
abundance: NA; v_gene: TRBV7-7; j_gene: TRBJ2-2; CDR3aa: ASSNFRTGELF
abundance: once; v_gene: TRBV6-5; j_gene: TRBJ2-2; CDR3aa: ASRKPAGNTGELF
abundance: NA; v_gene: TRBV14; j_gene: TRBJ2-3; CDR3aa: ASSPRTSTDTQY
abundance: NA; v_gene: TRBV27; j_gene: TRBJ1-6; CDR3aa: ASSLTRGGSDNSPLH
abundance: NA; v_gene: TRBV14; j_gene: TRBJ1-6; CDR3aa: ASSEQGNSPLH
abundance: NA; v_gene: TRBV19; j_gene: TRBJ2-3; CDR3aa: ASSMFSGTDTQY
abundance: NA; v_gene: TRBV19; j_gene: TRBJ2-7; CDR3aa: ASSRDSSSYEQY
abundance: NA; v_gene: TRBV19; j_gene: TRBJ1-5; CDR3aa: ASSGRQGVRNQPQH
abundance: NA; v_gene: TRBV7-8; j_gene: TRBJ2-1; CDR3aa: ASRPTLGTILHEQF
abundance: NA; v_gene: TRBV10-2; j_gene: TRBJ1-6; CDR3aa: ASSESNRWNSPLH
abundance: NA; v_gene: TRBV19; j_gene: TRBJ1-5; CDR3aa: ASSPQGRDQPQH
abundance: NA; v_gene: TRBV12-5; j_gene: TRBJ1-1; CDR3aa: ASGQLTGTGRNTEAF